A single sample is the source of the 29 T cell receptor beta chains below, sequenced in a study of technical replicates of blood from a few donors. Clones were read by immunoSEQ multiplex PCR, and TCRdb kept only the in-frame ones, dropping some. Of about 70,000 clones listed, roughly 98% are singletons. The sequenced material came from T cells isolated from PBMCs. Receptor source: a human donor in good health.

The rearrangement uses TRBV7-2 and TRBJ2-7, with TRBD2 identical over 10 bases. Germline assignment: CDR1 SGHTA and CDR2 FQGNSA. This CDR3 is built from 14 residues. With 3 bases clipped from V and 3 bases from J, the junction kept 2 bases outside the gene matches. The CDR3 sequence: CASSLASGSYEQYF. Written as DNA, the CDR3 is TGTGCCAGCAGCTTGGCTAGCGGGAGCTACGAGCAGTACTTC.

This rearrangement joins TRBV19 to TRBJ2-7; 7 bases are a match to TRBD2. The V gene's germline CDR1 is LNHDA and CDR2 SQIVND (reference sequence). The CDR3 sequence is 16 residues long. V shed 5 bases, J shed 0 bases, and the junction held 10 bases outside the gene matches. The CDR3 region is CASSLAGGLDSYEQYF. Here the CDR3 DNA reads TGTGCCAGTAGTCTCGCGGGTGGACTAGACTCCTACGAGCAGTACTTC.

The V and J genes are TRBV19 and TRBJ1-1; possibly TRBD1 for D (5 bases). The germline V gene encodes CDR1 LNHDA and CDR2 SQIVND (reference sequence). The CDR3 is made up of 14 amino acids. Deletions cut 3 bases from V and 0 bases from J, with 8 bases between. CDR3 DNA: TGTGCCAGTAGTATCAGGGCATTGAACACTGAAGCTTTCTTT. This codes for CASSIRALNTEAFF.

The chain joins TRBV5-6 to TRBJ2-7; possible D gene TRBD1, 6 bases. V lost 3 bases to trimming and J lost 1 base, with 20 bases between them. The CDR3 totals 17 residues. Germline V gene sequence: CDR1 SGHDT, CDR2 YYEEEE. The CDR3: CASSYVEGTSHSYEQYF. Here the CDR3 DNA reads TGTGCCAGCAGCTACGTTGAAGGGACATCTCATTCCTACGAGCAGTACTTC. The full variable domain, with the rest looked up from reference TRBV5-6 and TRBJ2-7, is DAGVTQSPTHLIKTRGQQVTLRCSPKSGHDTVSWYQQALGQGPQFIFQYYEEEERQRGNFPDRFSGHQFPNYSSELNVNALLLGDSALYLCASSYVEGTSHSYEQYFGPGTRLTVT.

The chain uses TRBV5-4 and TRBJ2-2; the match to TRBD2 covers 9 bases. The CDR3 is 15 residues long. The junction had 6 bases not matched to a gene; V was cut back by 4 bases and J by 5 bases. CDR1 is SGHNT and CDR2 is YYREEE in the germline V gene (reference sequence). In DNA, the CDR3 is TGTGCCAGCAGCAGGGGACTAGCAGGTACCGGGGAGCTGTTTTTT. This encodes CASSRGLAGTGELFF.

The chain has TRBV9 and TRBJ1-2, with 9 bases that match TRBD1. Per the germline V gene, CDR1 is SGDLS and CDR2 is YYNGEE. This CDR3 contains 17 residues. With 3 bases clipped from V and 1 base from J, the junction kept 10 bases outside the gene matches. CDR3 DNA sequence: TGTGCCAGCAGCGGCAGGGACAGGGCCCCCTTTAACTATGGCTACACCTTC. Its protein product is CASSGRDRAPFNYGYTF.

The gene calls are TRBV6-5 and TRBJ1-1, with a weak D call TRBD1 (6 bases). The CDR3 has 14 amino acids. Trimming stripped 8 bases from V and 3 bases from J, with 16 bases between. CDR1 and CDR2 (germline): MNHEY, SVGAGI. This chain's CDR3 is CASSWGLGDTEAFF. The CDR3 coding sequence is TGTGCCAGCTCTTGGGGGCTAGGGGACACTGAAGCTTTCTTT.

The chain is built from TRBV27 and TRBJ2-1; 11 nucleotides line up with TRBD2. J lost 3 bases, V lost 8 bases, and 12 bases had no gene match. Germline CDR1 MNHEY, CDR2 SMNVEV (reference sequence). The CDR3 runs 17 residues. DNA of the CDR3: TGTGCCAGCGCTTGGGTGGGGACTAGCGGAATCTACAATGAGCAGTTCTTC. It specifies CASAWVGTSGIYNEQFF.

The V and J genes are TRBV25-1 and TRBJ1-1; maybe TRBD1 (6 bases). Trimming shortened V by 6 bases and J by 3 bases, and 14 bases separated the two germline ends. The CDR3 contains 14 residues. Germline-derived CDR1 and CDR2 are MGHDK and SYGVNS. The CDR3 nucleotides read TGTGCCAGCAGCCAAACAGGGAGGGACACTGAAGCTTTCTTT. This encodes CASSQTGRDTEAFF.

The CDR3 DNA sequence: TGTGCCAGTAGTTCAACTGCCGGGACAGGGGGCACCGGGGAGCTGTTTTTT. Protein sequence: CASSSTAGTGGTGELFF. The rearrangement joins TRBV19 to TRBJ2-2; TRBD1 agrees at 11 bases. CDR3 length: 17 residues. Trimming cost V 5 bases and J 4 bases; bases outside gene matches: 9. Germline-derived CDR1 and CDR2 are LNHDA and SQIVND (reference sequence).

The chain uses TRBV5-6 and TRBJ1-4; D is perhaps TRBD1 (6 bases). CDR1 is SGHDT, CDR2 YYEEEE, per germline. The CDR3 sequence is 15 residues long. The germline V and J ends were trimmed by 3 bases and 0 bases, with 9 bases remaining between them. The CDR3 DNA is TGTGCCAGCAGCTCAGGGGTTGCAACTAATGAAAAACTGTTTTTT. Translating it yields CASSSGVATNEKLFF.

This chain uses TRBV30 with TRBJ1-1; the D gene is possibly TRBD1 (6 bases). With 0 bases removed from V and 1 base from J, the gap between germline ends came to 9 bases. This CDR3 spans 14 amino acids. CDR1 and CDR2 from the germline V gene are GTSNPN and SVGIG (reference sequence). The CDR3 sequence is CAWSVRTANTEAFF. CDR3 coding DNA: TGTGCCTGGAGTGTTAGGACAGCGAACACTGAAGCTTTCTTT.

V gene TRBV10-3 combines with J gene TRBJ1-1, with 9 bases matching TRBD1. Germline V gene sequence: CDR1 ENHRY, CDR2 SYGVKD. The length of the CDR3 is 12 residues. V shed 11 bases and J 5 bases; nucleotides not matched to a gene: 6. The CDR3 bases are TGTGCCGCCTGGACAGGGGTGACTGAAGCTTTCTTT. Its protein product is CAAWTGVTEAFF.

V is TRBV5-1 and J is TRBJ2-7; 10 nucleotides line up with TRBD2. Germline CDR1 reads SGHRS; CDR2 reads YFSETQ. With V trimmed by 0 bases and J by 3 bases, 3 bases remained unmatched. The CDR3 is made up of 15 amino acids. The CDR3 sequence: CASSLVASGGYEQYF. The CDR3 nucleotides are TGCGCCAGCAGCTTGGTGGCTAGCGGGGGCTACGAGCAGTACTTC.

This chain connects TRBV6-1 to TRBJ1-1; D is perhaps TRBD1 (6 bases). Germline CDR1 and CDR2: MNHNS and SASEGT. The CDR3 extends over 13 amino acids. The ends were cut back, 6 bases at V and 1 base at J, with 9 bases in the middle. CDR3 coding DNA: TGTGCCAGCAGAACAGGGAGGAACACTGAAGCTTTCTTT. Translating gives CASRTGRNTEAFF.

The chain employs TRBV7-6 and TRBJ2-7; D gene unclear. Germline V CDR1 and CDR2: SGHVS, FNYEAQ. The CDR3 spans 14 residues. V dropped 1 base and J dropped 5 bases, with 12 bases sitting between them. CDR3 amino acids: CASSLVVASNEQYF. Here the CDR3 DNA reads TGTGCCAGCAGCTTAGTGGTAGCAAGCAACGAGCAGTACTTC.

The rearrangement uses TRBV27 and TRBJ1-1; D call uncertain. The CDR3 extends over 14 amino acids. V gave up 3 bases and J gave up 3 bases, with 11 bases separating them. Per the germline V gene, CDR1 is MNHEY and CDR2 is SMNVEV (reference sequence). The CDR3, as DNA: TGTGCCAGCAGTTTGGGCCGGAGGCACACTGAAGCTTTCTTT. Translation: CASSLGRRHTEAFF.

The chain carries TRBV5-1 and TRBJ1-3; D remains ambiguous. Per germline, CDR1 SGHRS and CDR2 YFSETQ. This CDR3 spans 15 amino acids. The V gene lost 7 bases and the J gene lost 1 base, with 15 bases spanning the gap. The chain's CDR3 is CASRALGGSGNTIYF. The CDR3 DNA reads as TGCGCCAGCCGGGCTTTGGGAGGTTCTGGAAACACCATATATTTT.

J is TRBJ2-7 and V is TRBV11-2, with TRBD1 identical over 9 bases. Germline CDR1 reads SGHAT; CDR2 reads FQNNGV. This CDR3 has 14 amino acids. V gave up 0 bases and J gave up 4 bases; unmatched junction bases: 1. Here the CDR3 reads CASSLDGQGYEQYF. DNA of the CDR3: TGTGCCAGCAGCTTAGACGGACAGGGGTACGAGCAGTACTTC.

The genes are TRBV6-5 and TRBJ1-1; D ambiguous. Germline V gene sequence: CDR1 MNHEY, CDR2 SVGAGI. V was pared by 6 bases and J by 6 bases, with 8 bases between. CDR3 length: 11 amino acids. The CDR3 spells CASRVRAEAFF. CDR3 coding DNA: TGTGCCAGCAGGGTGAGGGCTGAAGCTTTCTTT.

The chain recombines TRBV7-3 with TRBJ2-2, with 8 bases identical to TRBD2. CDR3 size: 18 residues. Germline lookup yields CDR1 SGHTA and CDR2 FQGTGA. With V trimmed by 2 bases and J by 4 bases, 12 bases remained unmatched. CDR3 residues: CASSLPGGAGLGTGELFF. The CDR3 bases are TGTGCCAGCAGCTTACCGGGGGGGGCCGGGTTAGGCACCGGGGAGCTGTTTTTT.

The chain uses TRBV9 and TRBJ2-3; the D is unclear. The V end was cut by 0 bases, the J end by 1 base, with 9 bases between. The CDR3 spans 15 residues. Germline-derived CDR1 and CDR2 are SGDLS and YYNGEE. The CDR3 region is CASSVASVGTDTQYF. In DNA, the CDR3 is TGTGCCAGCAGCGTAGCGAGCGTGGGCACAGATACGCAGTATTTT.

V gene TRBV6-5 combines with J gene TRBJ1-5, with D possibly matching TRBD1 (5 bases). The CDR3 contains 13 residues. Germline CDR1 reads MNHEY; CDR2 reads SVGAGI. With 10 bases removed from V and 6 bases from J, the gap between germline ends came to 16 bases. CDR3 loop: CATCGGRGQPQHF. The DNA of the CDR3 is TGTGCCACGTGTGGGGGGAGGGGTCAGCCCCAGCATTTT.

The chain recombines TRBV9 with TRBJ2-7, with D possibly matching TRBD2 (7 bases). This CDR3 region has 14 residues. Trimming shortened V by 0 bases and J by 5 bases, and 12 bases separated the two germline ends. CDR1 SGDLS and CDR2 YYNGEE come from the germline V gene. The CDR3 region is CASSVERGGHEQYF. In DNA, the CDR3 is TGTGCCAGCAGCGTAGAAAGGGGGGGCCACGAGCAGTACTTC.

The rearrangement links TRBV2 to TRBJ1-2, with D maybe TRBD1 (5 bases). Germline CDR1 SNHLY, CDR2 FYNNEI. The CDR3 totals 13 residues. V lost 8 bases, J lost 3 bases, and 13 bases lay in between. As DNA, the CDR3 is TGTGCCAGCGGTTTGGGCAGGGACTATGGCTACACCTTC. Protein sequence: CASGLGRDYGYTF. Looking up the rest from reference TRBV2 and TRBJ1-2 gives the full variable domain: EPEVTQTPSHQVTQMGQEVILRCVPISNHLYFYWYRQILGQKVEFLVSFYNNEISEKSEIFDDQFSVERPDGSNFTLKIRSTKLEDSAMYFCASGLGRDYGYTFGSGTRLTVV.

DNA for the CDR3: TGTGCCAGCAGTGAAGAGGGGCCCACTGAAGCTTTCTTT. Encoded protein: CASSEEGPTEAFF. The chain couples TRBV6-1 to TRBJ1-1; D is perhaps TRBD1 (5 bases). The germline V gene encodes CDR1 MNHNS and CDR2 SASEGT. V gave up 1 base and J gave up 4 bases, with 7 bases separating them. The CDR3 length is 13 residues.

The chain is built from TRBV27 and TRBJ1-5; D unresolved. This CDR3 comprises 15 residues. V was clipped by 5 bases and J by 3 bases, with 14 bases between them. The V gene's germline CDR1 is MNHEY and CDR2 SMNVEV (reference sequence). The CDR3 sequence is CASSLEGNHNQPQHF. The CDR3 nucleotides read TGTGCCAGCAGTCTTGAGGGAAATCACAATCAGCCCCAGCATTTT.

V is TRBV4-2 and J is TRBJ2-5, with TRBD1 matching over 9 bases. The CDR3 runs 14 residues. The V segment lost 4 bases and the J segment 5 bases; nucleotides outside the gene matches: 5. Germline V lookup: CDR1 LGHNA, CDR2 YNFKEQ. CDR3 sequence: CASSPTGGDETQYF. CDR3 DNA sequence: TGTGCCAGCAGCCCAACAGGGGGCGATGAGACCCAGTACTTC.

This clone was seen a single time. The chain joins TRBV9 to TRBJ2-3; 9 nucleotides match TRBD2. CDR1 and CDR2 from the germline V gene are SGDLS and YYNGEE. The CDR3 contains 17 residues. The V gene end was trimmed by 4 bases and the J gene end by 5 bases; junction bases not matched to a gene: 14. This chain's CDR3 is CASSPRRLAGFGDTQYF. For the CDR3, the DNA is TGTGCCAGCAGCCCCCGTCGGCTAGCGGGATTTGGAGATACGCAGTATTTT.